The 9 T cell receptor beta chains in this list originate from one sample, sequenced in a study of vaccination and CD4 T cells after COVID-19. Scientists ran DNA taken from cultured CD4+ T cells through the Oncomine TCR Beta short-read assay for sequencing. TCRdb re-derived calls from the PCR reads in MiXCR, one entry per CDR3 protein. The table lists about 12,000 distinct CDR3 sequences, around 21% of them singletons. No antigen is known for these receptors. Treatment: approximately 10-day PBMC culture with coronavirus spike peptide pools or control peptides (ViraFEST assay). Sequences were derived from CD4+ T cells from blood, cultured in vitro, sampled before SARS-CoV-2 vaccination. All receptors come from a human donor who received a COVID-19 vaccine.

This clonotype is medium-sized. The chain employs TRBV27 and TRBJ2-7; TRBD1 matches at 8 bases. Per the germline V gene, CDR1 is MNHEY and CDR2 is SMNVEV (reference sequence). Losses at the gene ends were 5 bases for V and 2 bases for J; bases not matched to a gene: 14. This CDR3 comprises 17 residues. The CDR3 DNA is TGTGCCAGCAGTCCGTCTCGACAGGGGCATACCACCTACGAGCAGTACTTC. Its translation: CASSPSRQGHTTYEQYF.

This chain links TRBV30 with TRBJ2-3; 13 bases align to TRBD2. V gave up 3 bases and J gave up 2 bases; unmatched junction bases: 17. Germline values: CDR1 GTSNPN, CDR2 SVGIG (reference sequence). The CDR3 totals 20 residues. CDR3 bases: TGTGCCTGGAGATTACTAGCGGGGGGGGGCACTAACCCGATCACAGATACGCAGTATTTT. It translates to CAWRLLAGGGTNPITDTQYF.

This clonotype has more than one count but fewer than ten. The V call is TRBV24-1, the J call TRBJ2-7; D gene ambiguous. The CDR3 has 15 amino acids. Germline V gene lookup returns CDR1 KGHDR and CDR2 SFDVKD. V was clipped by 5 bases and J by 0 bases, with 13 bases between them. CDR3 DNA sequence: TGTGCCACCAGTGCCCCCGGCCCAAGCTCCTACGAGCAGTACTTC. Residues: CATSAPGPSSYEQYF.

This clonotype was counted between two and nine times. The V gene is TRBV18, the J gene TRBJ2-5, with 8 bases identical to TRBD2. The CDR3 contains 15 residues. V trimming: 6 bases; J trimming: 2 bases; junction bases outside the gene matches: 8. Germline CDR1 and CDR2: KGHSH and LQKENI. CDR3 bases: TGTGCCAGCTCGGGGAAACTAGCGGTACAAGAGACCCAGTACTTC. Encoded protein: CASSGKLAVQETQYF. The variable domain in full, completed from reference TRBV18 and TRBJ2-5, reads NAGVMQNPRHLVRRRGQEARLRCSPMKGHSHVYWYRQLPEEGLKFMVYLQKENIIDESGMPKERFSAEFPKEGPSILRIQQVVRGDSAAYFCASSGKLAVQETQYFGPGTRLLVL.

This clonotype has a single count. The chain carries TRBV11-3 and TRBJ2-1; TRBD1 aligns across 7 bases. V was pared by 4 bases and J by 7 bases, with 4 bases of the junction left unmatched. Germline CDR1 SGHNT, CDR2 YENEEA. CDR3 length: 13 amino acids. The DNA of the CDR3 is TGTGCCAGCAGCTCGGACAGGTCGAATGAGCAGTTCTTC. This translates into CASSSDRSNEQFF. The full variable domain, with the rest looked up from reference TRBV11-3 and TRBJ2-1, is EAGVVQSPRYKIIEKKQPVAFWCNPISGHNTLYWYLQNLGQGPELLIRYENEEAVDDSQLPKDRFSAERLKGVDSTLKIQPAELGDSAVYLCASSSDRSNEQFFGPGTRLTVL.

This chain joins TRBV7-9 and TRBJ2-1, with D perhaps matching TRBD1 or TRBD2 (5 bases each). Germline CDR1 is SEHNR and CDR2 is FQNEAQ (reference sequence). Trimming stripped 5 bases from V and 13 bases from J, with 12 bases between. CDR3 length: 11 residues. CDR3 in amino acids: CASSLARDQFF. The CDR3, as DNA: TGTGCCAGCAGCCTCGCACGGGACCAGTTCTTC.

This clonotype is termed medium-sized. The gene calls are TRBV20-1 and TRBJ2-5; 10 nucleotides line up with TRBD1. Germline V gives CDR1 DFQATT, CDR2 SNEGSKA (reference sequence). Trimming at V came to 2 bases and at J to 3 bases, leaving 6 bases not matched to a gene. The CDR3 is 15 residues long. The CDR3 DNA reads as TGCAGTGCTAGAAATCCCGGGACAGGGGAAGAGACCCAGTACTTC. Protein sequence: CSARNPGTGEETQYF.

This clonotype has just a few counts. The chain uses TRBV29-1 and TRBJ2-3, with D possibly TRBD2 on 6 matching bases. This CDR3 is 12 amino acids long. Trimming cost V 2 bases and J 5 bases, with 8 bases left between them. Germline CDR1 SQVTM, CDR2 ANQGSEA. The CDR3 region has the DNA TGCAGCGTTGAACTAGCGCGAGATACGCAGTATTTT. Amino acids: CSVELARDTQYF.

Turning to this clonotype: Germline and junction disagree at one end, which may indicate a read error. The chain links TRBV6-2 or TRBV6-3 to TRBJ1-2; 8 positions match TRBD1. The length of the CDR3 is 16 residues. The germline V gene has CDR1 MNHEY and CDR2 SVGEGT. The CDR3 loop reads CASSYPRGQSYYGHTF. DNA of the CDR3: TGTGCCAGCAGTTACCCCAGGGGGCAAAGCTACTATGGCCACACCTTC.